The present T cell receptor (beta chain) was sequenced within a study of a mutant IDH1 vaccine in newly diagnosed glioma. From germline, CDR1 is SGHVS and CDR2 FQNEAQ. V was trimmed by 1 base and J by 7 bases, leaving 8 bases between them. The CDR3 is 13 residues long. Here immunoSEQ multiplex PCR was the method, and the copy in TCRdb shows in-frame clones only, minus some. Here the sample spans 100,000 to 120,000 clones, under 90% being singletons. With respect to this clone: Its cognate antigen is unknown.

Described time point: week 11, during vaccination. Doses comprised 300 ug of mutant IDH1 20-mer peptide each, plus topical imiquimod. The TCR was taken from a woman aged 45-60 years with glioma. Sequenced material: PBMCs, taken from a glioma patient whose treatment included an IDH1 peptide vaccine. This chain joins TRBV7-8 and TRBJ2-1, with no clear D. The CDR3 is CASSLGLGNEQFF. In nucleotides, the CDR3 is TGTGCCAGCAGCTTAGGGCTCGGGAATGAGCAGTTCTTC.